The clone carrying this T cell receptor (beta chain) was seen ten or more times. The antigen is not known. The entry originates in a study of naive and memory T cell subsets. Study-wide results and limits: Especially in CD8 cells, naive repertoires contained a few larger clonotypes, possibly CD45RA-re-expressing memory cells. TCR counts from RNA may reflect activation-linked expression changes. Gini index rose across naive, CM, EM and EMRA in CD4 and CD8. Over 95% of naive TCR sequences appeared only once, unlike memory subsets. Each distinct alpha or beta sequence counts as one clonotype.

The beta constant-region primer was an equimolar mix of two oligonucleotides covering TRBC1 and TRBC2. Four rounds of PCR amplified the ligated cDNA using nested alpha and beta constant-region primers plus SP2. TCRdb passed the UMI-ligation and nested PCR reads through MiXCR, listing each CDR3 protein once. The sample holds around 140,000 distinct CDR3 sequences, over 20% seen once. CDR3 length: 14 residues. Germline CDR1 reads SQVTM; CDR2 reads ANQGSEA. V lost 5 bases and J lost 2, with 14 bases in between. V and J are TRBV29-1 and TRBJ2-3, with TRBD1 as a possible D gene (5 bases). This receptor was taken from a human donor in good health. Sequencing input: naive CD4+ T cells from blood. CDR3 nucleotide sequence: TGCAGCGTTTCAGGGATCTCTTTCACAGATACGCAGTATTTT. Its protein product is CSVSGISFTDTQYF.